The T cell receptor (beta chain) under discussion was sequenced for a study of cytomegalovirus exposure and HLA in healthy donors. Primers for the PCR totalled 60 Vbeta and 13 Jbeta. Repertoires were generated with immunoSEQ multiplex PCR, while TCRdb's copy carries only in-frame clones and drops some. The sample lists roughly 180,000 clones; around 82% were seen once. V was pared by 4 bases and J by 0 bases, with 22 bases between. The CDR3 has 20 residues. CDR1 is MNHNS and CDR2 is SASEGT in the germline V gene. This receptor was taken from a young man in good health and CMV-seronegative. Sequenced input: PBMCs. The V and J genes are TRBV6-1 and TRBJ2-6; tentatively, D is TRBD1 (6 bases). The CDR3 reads CASSGFWTARGFSGANVLTF. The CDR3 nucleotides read TGTGCCAGCAGTGGCTTTTGGACAGCAAGGGGATTCTCTGGGGCCAACGTCCTGACTTTC.